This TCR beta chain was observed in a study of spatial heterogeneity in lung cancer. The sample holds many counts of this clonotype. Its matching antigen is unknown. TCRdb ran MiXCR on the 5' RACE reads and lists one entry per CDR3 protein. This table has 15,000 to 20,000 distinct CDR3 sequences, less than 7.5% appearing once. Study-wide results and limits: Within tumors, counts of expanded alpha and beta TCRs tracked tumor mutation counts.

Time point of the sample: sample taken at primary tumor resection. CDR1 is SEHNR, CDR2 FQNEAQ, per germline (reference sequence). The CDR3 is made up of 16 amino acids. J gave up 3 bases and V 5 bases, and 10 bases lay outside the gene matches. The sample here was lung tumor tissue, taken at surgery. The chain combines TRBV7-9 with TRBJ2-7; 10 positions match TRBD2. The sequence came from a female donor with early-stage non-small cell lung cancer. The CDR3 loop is CASSTTGLASDYEQYF. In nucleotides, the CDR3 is TGTGCCAGCAGCACCACGGGACTAGCGAGCGACTACGAGCAGTACTTC.